The rows below give T cell receptor beta chains drawn from one sample of a study of blood T cell repertoires in COVID-19. Here immunoSEQ multiplex PCR was the method, and the copy in TCRdb shows in-frame clones only, minus some. Of about 190,000 clones in the sample, about 85% are singletons; the top ten hold around 1.2%. Sequenced input: peripheral blood. Every receptor here comes from a man aged 25 to 40 with acute or convalescent COVID-19. The CDR3 runs from the conserved cysteine through the conserved F or W. The D gene is left open where the match is weak. Part of the rows lack a size; the others show once, few, many or a class for expanded clones.

abundance,v_gene,j_gene,d_gene,CDR3aa,CDR3nt
-,TRBV3-1/TRBV3-2,TRBJ2-5,-,CASSQRGGWETQYF,TGTGCCAGCAGCCAAAGGGGGGGCTGGGAGACCCAGTACTTC
-,TRBV9,TRBJ2-1,TRBD2,CASSVTSGINEQFF,TGTGCCAGCAGCGTAACTAGCGGGATCAATGAGCAGTTCTTC
-,TRBV11-2,TRBJ1-1,-,CASSSNGVEAFF,TGTGCCAGCAGTTCTAACGGGGTTGAAGCTTTCTTT
-,TRBV19,TRBJ1-5,-,CASSVSQGYQPQHF,TGTGCCAGTAGTGTGTCTCAGGGTTACCAGCCCCAGCATTTT
-,TRBV9,TRBJ2-1,-,CASSVAPSSYNEQFF,TGTGCCAGCAGCGTAGCCCCGAGCTCCTACAATGAGCAGTTCTTC
-,TRBV10-3,TRBJ2-7,TRBD2,CALSRVAGVYEQYF,TGTGCCTTGTCGAGGGTAGCGGGGGTTTACGAGCAGTACTTC
-,TRBV29-1,TRBJ1-5,TRBD1,CSVAAGGSNQPQHF,TGCAGCGTTGCGGCAGGGGGCTCCAATCAGCCCCAGCATTTT
-,TRBV6-5,TRBJ1-2,-,CASRPGPNYGYTF,TGTGCCAGCAGGCCAGGGCCTAACTATGGCTACACCTTC
-,TRBV29-1,TRBJ2-7,TRBD1,CSITETGKDNEQYF,TGCAGCATTACCGAGACAGGGAAAGATAACGAGCAGTACTTC
-,TRBV5-1,TRBJ2-2,TRBD2,CASSILAGGTGELFF,TGCGCCAGCAGCATACTAGCGGGAGGCACCGGGGAGCTGTTTTTT
-,TRBV11-3,TRBJ2-7,-,CASSQRGSSSYEQYF,TGTGCCAGCAGCCAAAGGGGATCGTCCTCCTACGAGCAGTACTTC
few,TRBV19,TRBJ2-3,-,CASSSPRGDGFSTDTQYF,TGTGCCAGTAGTTCCCCCAGGGGGGACGGATTTAGCACAGATACGCAGTATTTT
-,TRBV9,TRBJ1-5,-,CASSKQENQPQHF,TGTGCCAGCAGCAAACAGGAAAATCAGCCCCAGCATTTT
-,TRBV7-9,TRBJ2-5,TRBD2,CASSPNSGGVQETQYF,TGTGCCAGCAGCCCGAATAGCGGGGGGGTTCAAGAGACCCAGTACTTC
-,TRBV28,TRBJ1-6,-,CASLAGGSSSPLHF,TGTGCCAGTCTCGCCGGGGGGAGTAGTTCACCCCTCCACTTT
-,TRBV5-1,TRBJ1-3,TRBD1,CASSLPGQGAGNTIYF,TGCGCCAGCAGCTTGCCCGGACAGGGGGCTGGAAACACCATATATTTT
-,TRBV5-1,TRBJ1-2,-,CASSLDRVNYGYTF,TGCGCCAGCAGCTTGGACAGGGTAAACTATGGCTACACCTTC
-,TRBV9,TRBJ1-1,-,CASSAEDPWGEAFF,TGTGCCAGCAGCGCGGAGGACCCCTGGGGAGAAGCTTTCTTT
once,TRBV29-1,TRBJ1-1,TRBD1,CSGGNRGNTEAFF,TGCAGCGGGGGGAACAGGGGGAACACTGAAGCTTTCTTT
-,TRBV2,TRBJ1-5,TRBD1,CASSLTTGSQPQHF,TGTGCCAGCAGTCTTACGACAGGGAGTCAGCCCCAGCATTTT
once,TRBV5-8,TRBJ2-7,TRBD1,CASILGRDRVSDEQYF,TGTGCCAGCATCCTGGGAAGGGACAGGGTTTCTGACGAGCAGTACTTC
-,TRBV12-3/TRBV12-4,TRBJ2-1,-,CASRRGYNEQFF,TGTGCCAGCAGACGGGGCTACAATGAGCAGTTCTTC
-,TRBV23-1,TRBJ1-6,-,CASSHGRYNSPLHF,TGCGCCAGCAGTCACGGCAGGTACAATTCACCCCTCCACTTT
many,TRBV19,TRBJ1-2,-,CASSLRDGNYGYTF,TGTGCCAGTAGTCTAAGAGACGGGAACTATGGCTACACCTTC
-,TRBV10-3,TRBJ2-3,-,CAISESGRADGTDTQYF,TGTGCCATCAGTGAGTCGGGCAGGGCGGATGGCACAGATACGCAGTATTTT
-,TRBV28,TRBJ2-7,TRBD1,CASSLIMKTGGSHEQYF,TGTGCCAGCAGTTTAATCATGAAAACAGGGGGTTCCCACGAGCAGTACTTC
once,TRBV7-6,TRBJ2-2,-,CASSKGVLDTGELFF,TGTGCCAGCAGCAAAGGGGTATTGGACACCGGGGAGCTGTTTTTT
-,TRBV4-1,TRBJ1-5,TRBD1,CASSQRQGDSNQPQHF,TGCGCCAGCAGCCAACGACAGGGAGATAGCAATCAGCCCCAGCATTTT
-,TRBV11-2,TRBJ1-2,-,CASSPPSVGLYGYTF,TGTGCCAGCAGCCCGCCGTCGGTGGGCCTATATGGCTACACCTTC
-,TRBV5-6,TRBJ1-1,-,CASSLLGVEAFF,TGTGCCAGCAGCTTGTTAGGGGTCGAAGCTTTCTTT
-,TRBV28,TRBJ1-2,TRBD1,CASSSVGTGGGYTF,TGTGCCAGCAGTTCGGTGGGAACAGGGGGTGGCTACACCTTC
once,TRBV28,TRBJ1-1,TRBD1,CASSPPHRGTEAFF,TGTGCCAGCAGCCCTCCCCACAGGGGGACTGAAGCTTTCTTT
-,TRBV25-1,TRBJ1-4,-,CASSETGVKLFF,TGTGCCAGCAGTGAAACCGGGGTAAAACTGTTTTTT
-,TRBV11-2,TRBJ2-5,TRBD2,CATSPRTSGVGTQYF,TGTGCCACCAGCCCCCGAACTAGCGGGGTAGGGACCCAGTACTTC
many,TRBV6-6,TRBJ2-7,-,CASKWTASSYFYEQYF,TGTGCCAGCAAGTGGACAGCAAGTTCTTACTTCTACGAGCAGTACTTC
-,TRBV7-2,TRBJ2-5,-,CASSSRVQETQYF,TGTGCCAGCAGCTCCAGGGTCCAAGAGACCCAGTACTTC
-,TRBV11-2,TRBJ1-6,TRBD1,CASSLDRGSAYNSPLHF,TGTGCCAGCAGCTTGGACAGGGGAAGCGCCTATAATTCACCCCTCCACTTT
-,TRBV19,TRBJ1-2,TRBD1,CASSAQGNLYGYTF,TGTGCCAGTAGTGCACAGGGGAACCTCTATGGCTACACCTTC
-,TRBV24-1,TRBJ1-1,-,CATSDAENTEAFF,TGTGCCACCAGTGATGCAGAGAACACTGAAGCTTTCTTT
-,TRBV9,TRBJ1-5,-,CASSADRTNQPQHF,TGTGCCAGCAGCGCGGACAGAACAAATCAGCCCCAGCATTTT
-,TRBV6-5,TRBJ1-4,-,CASTSGPGAKLFF,TGTGCCAGCACCTCCGGCCCGGGAGCAAAACTGTTTTTT
-,TRBV30,TRBJ1-1,-,CAQGEGQNTEAFF,TGTGCCCAAGGGGAGGGACAGAACACTGAAGCTTTCTTT
-,TRBV6-5,TRBJ1-3,-,CASSKQSSGNTIYF,TGTGCCAGCAGTAAACAGAGCTCTGGAAACACCATATATTTT
-,TRBV18,TRBJ1-1,-,CASSRPGQGNTEAFF,TGTGCCAGCTCACGGCCGGGCCAGGGGAACACTGAAGCTTTCTTT
-,TRBV27,TRBJ1-2,TRBD1,CASSFKTGTTYGYTF,TGTGCCAGCAGTTTCAAGACAGGGACGACCTATGGCTACACCTTC
-,TRBV28,TRBJ2-7,TRBD1,CASSLWDRGYEQYF,TGTGCCAGCAGTTTATGGGACAGGGGATACGAGCAGTACTTC
-,TRBV28,TRBJ1-3,-,CASSLGRRTGNTIYF,TGTGCCAGCAGTTTAGGTCGGAGAACTGGAAACACCATATATTTT
-,TRBV11-2,TRBJ2-5,TRBD2,CASSLSSSGSWKTQYF,TGTGCCAGCAGCTTAAGTTCTAGCGGGAGCTGGAAGACCCAGTACTTC